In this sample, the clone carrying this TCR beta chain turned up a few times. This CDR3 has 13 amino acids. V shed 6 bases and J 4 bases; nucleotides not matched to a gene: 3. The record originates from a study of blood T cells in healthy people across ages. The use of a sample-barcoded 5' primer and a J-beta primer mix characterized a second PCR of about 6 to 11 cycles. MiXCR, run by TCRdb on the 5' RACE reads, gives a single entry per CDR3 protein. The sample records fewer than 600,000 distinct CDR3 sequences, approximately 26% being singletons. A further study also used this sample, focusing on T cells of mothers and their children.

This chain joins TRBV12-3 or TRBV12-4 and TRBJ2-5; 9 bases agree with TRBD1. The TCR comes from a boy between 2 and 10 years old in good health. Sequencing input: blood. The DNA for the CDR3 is TGTGCCAGCAGCGACAGGGGGGGAGAGACCCAGTACTTC. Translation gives CASSDRGGETQYF.